The 4 T cell receptor beta chains reported below all come from one sample, sequenced in a study of T cell repertoires in cytomegalovirus infection. TCRdb independently ran MiXCR on the reads; one entry per CDR3 protein. Seen here are around 630,000 distinct CDR3 sequences, 20% to 30% observed once, and the top ten hold under 8.5%. The sequenced sample consisted of CD8+ T cells from PBMCs. The receptors were sampled from a human donor in good health (CMV status not recorded). Some clones in this sample may be carry-over from other donors' samples.

Concerning this clonotype: This could be a read error, since a much larger clone is one nucleotide away. The chain is built from TRBV7-9 and TRBJ2-3, with 9 bases lining up with TRBD1. Germline CDR1 is SEHNR and CDR2 is FQNEAQ (reference sequence). This CDR3 contains 13 residues. V was pared by 5 bases and J by 5 bases, with 2 bases of the junction left unmatched. The CDR3 reads CASSDRGVDTQYF. CDR3 coding DNA: TGTGCCAGCAGCGACAGGGGGGTAGATACGCAGTATTTT.

This clonotype was detected a few times. The rearrangement links TRBV12-3 or TRBV12-4 to TRBJ2-1, with D hard to call. The germline V and J ends were trimmed by 2 bases and 9 bases, with 5 bases remaining between them. This CDR3 has 11 amino acids. The DNA of the CDR3 is TGTGCCAGCAGTTTAATCACTGAGCAGTTCTTC. Translation gives CASSLITEQFF.

V usage is TRBV29-1 and J usage is TRBJ1-2; 7 nucleotides match TRBD1. Per germline, CDR1 SQVTM and CDR2 ANQGSEA. Unmatched junction bases numbered 10, after V lost 3 bases and J lost 3 bases. The CDR3 loop spans 15 amino acids. CDR3 sequence: CSVEDGQDGDYGYTF. Here the CDR3 DNA reads TGCAGCGTTGAGGATGGACAGGATGGGGACTATGGCTACACCTTC.

V gene TRBV29-1 combines with J gene TRBJ2-1; TRBD2 aligns across 7 bases. CDR1 and CDR2 from the germline V gene are SQVTM and ANQGSEA. The CDR3 is made up of 14 amino acids. V shed 3 bases, J shed 1 base, and the junction held 3 bases outside the gene matches. CDR3 amino acids: CSVDWRGSYNEQFF. DNA for the CDR3: TGCAGCGTTGATTGGCGGGGGTCCTACAATGAGCAGTTCTTC.